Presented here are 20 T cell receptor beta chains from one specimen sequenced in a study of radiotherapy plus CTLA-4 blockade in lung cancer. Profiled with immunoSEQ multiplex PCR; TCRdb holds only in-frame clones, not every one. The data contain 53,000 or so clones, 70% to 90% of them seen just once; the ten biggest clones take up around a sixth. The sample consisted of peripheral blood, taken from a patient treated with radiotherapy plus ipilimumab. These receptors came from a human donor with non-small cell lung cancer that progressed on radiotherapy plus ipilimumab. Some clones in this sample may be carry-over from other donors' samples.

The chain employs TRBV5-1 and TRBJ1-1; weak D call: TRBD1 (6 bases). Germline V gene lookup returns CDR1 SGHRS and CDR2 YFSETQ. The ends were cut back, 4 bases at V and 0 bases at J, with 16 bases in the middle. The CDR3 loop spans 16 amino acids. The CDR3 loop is CASSPGQTSMNTEAFF. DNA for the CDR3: TGCGCCAGCAGCCCCGGACAGACCTCTATGAACACTGAAGCTTTCTTT.

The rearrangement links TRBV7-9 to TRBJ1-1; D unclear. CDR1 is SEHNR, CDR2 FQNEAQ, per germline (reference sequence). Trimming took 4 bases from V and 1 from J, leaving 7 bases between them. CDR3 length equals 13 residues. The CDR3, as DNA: TGTGCCAGCAGCTCTCAGGAGAACACTGAAGCTTTCTTT. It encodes CASSSQENTEAFF.

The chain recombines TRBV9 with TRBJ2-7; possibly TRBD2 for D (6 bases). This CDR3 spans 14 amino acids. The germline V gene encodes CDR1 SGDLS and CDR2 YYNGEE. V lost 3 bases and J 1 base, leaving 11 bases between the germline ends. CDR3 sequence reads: CASSAHGGSYEQYF. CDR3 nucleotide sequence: TGTGCCAGCAGCGCCCACGGGGGATCCTACGAGCAGTACTTC. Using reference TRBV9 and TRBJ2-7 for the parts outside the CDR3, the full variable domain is DSGVTQTPKHLITATGQRVTLRCSPRSGDLSVYWYQQSLDQGLQFLIQYYNGEERAKGNILERFSAQQFPDLHSELNLSSLELGDSALYFCASSAHGGSYEQYFGPGTRLTVT.

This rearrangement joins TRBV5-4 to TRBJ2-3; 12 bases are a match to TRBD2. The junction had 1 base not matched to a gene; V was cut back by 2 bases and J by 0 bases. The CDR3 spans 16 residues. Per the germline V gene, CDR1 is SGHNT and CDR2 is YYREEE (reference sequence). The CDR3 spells CASSLGTSGSTDTQYF. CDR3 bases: TGTGCCAGCAGCTTAGGGACTAGCGGGAGCACAGATACGCAGTATTTT.

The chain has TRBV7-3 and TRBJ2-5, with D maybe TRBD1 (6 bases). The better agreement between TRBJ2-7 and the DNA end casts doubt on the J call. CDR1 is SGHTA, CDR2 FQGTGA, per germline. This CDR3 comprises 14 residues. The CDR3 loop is CASSIDGQSVEQYF. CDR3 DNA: TGTGCCAGCAGCATCGATGGACAGTCTGTCGAGCAGTACTTC.

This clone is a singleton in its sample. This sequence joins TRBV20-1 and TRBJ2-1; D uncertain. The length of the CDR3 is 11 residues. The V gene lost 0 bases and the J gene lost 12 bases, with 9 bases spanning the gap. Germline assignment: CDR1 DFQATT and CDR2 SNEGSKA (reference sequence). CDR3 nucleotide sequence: TGCAGTGCTAGAGATTTGCGGTGGCAGTTCTTC. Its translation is CSARDLRWQFF.

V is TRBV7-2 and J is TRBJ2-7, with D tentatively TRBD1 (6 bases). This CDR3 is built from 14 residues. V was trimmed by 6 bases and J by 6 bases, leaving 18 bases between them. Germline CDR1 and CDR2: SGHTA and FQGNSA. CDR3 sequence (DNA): TGTGCCAGCAGTTTTGGGACACATTCGGGCGAGCAGTACTTC. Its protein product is CASSFGTHSGEQYF.

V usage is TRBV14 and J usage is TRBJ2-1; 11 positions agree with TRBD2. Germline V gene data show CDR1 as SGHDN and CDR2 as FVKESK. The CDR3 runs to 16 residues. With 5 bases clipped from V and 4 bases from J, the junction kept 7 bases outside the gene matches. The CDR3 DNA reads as TGTGCCAGCAGCAGATACGGGACTAGCGGATACAATGAGCAGTTCTTC. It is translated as CASSRYGTSGYNEQFF.

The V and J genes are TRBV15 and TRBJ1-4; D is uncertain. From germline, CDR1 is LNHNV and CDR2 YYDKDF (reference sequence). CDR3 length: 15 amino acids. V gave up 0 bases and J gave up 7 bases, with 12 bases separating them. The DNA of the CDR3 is TGTGCCACCAGCAGAGATCGGCGAGGTGGTGAAAAACTGTTTTTT. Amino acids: CATSRDRRGGEKLFF.

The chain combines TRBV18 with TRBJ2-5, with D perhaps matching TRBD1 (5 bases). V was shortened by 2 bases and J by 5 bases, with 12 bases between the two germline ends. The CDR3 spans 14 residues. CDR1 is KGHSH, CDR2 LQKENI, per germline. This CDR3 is CASSPDWGWETQYF. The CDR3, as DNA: TGTGCCAGCTCACCAGATTGGGGCTGGGAGACCCAGTACTTC.

CDR3 DNA: TGTGCCAGCAGGATTGGGGGGACAGAGAATTCACCCCTCCACTTT. Protein sequence: CASRIGGTENSPLHF. The rearrangement uses TRBV2 and TRBJ1-6; TRBD1 matches 7 bases. Germline loops: CDR1 SNHLY, CDR2 FYNNEI. V was pared by 6 bases and J by 7 bases, with 9 bases of the junction left unmatched. The CDR3 loop spans 15 amino acids.

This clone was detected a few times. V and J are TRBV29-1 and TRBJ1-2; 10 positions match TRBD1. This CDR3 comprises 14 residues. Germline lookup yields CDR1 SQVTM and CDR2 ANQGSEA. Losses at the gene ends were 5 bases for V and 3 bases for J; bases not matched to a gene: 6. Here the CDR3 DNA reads TGCAGCGTTACACGGGACAGGGGCTACTATGGCTACACCTTC. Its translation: CSVTRDRGYYGYTF.

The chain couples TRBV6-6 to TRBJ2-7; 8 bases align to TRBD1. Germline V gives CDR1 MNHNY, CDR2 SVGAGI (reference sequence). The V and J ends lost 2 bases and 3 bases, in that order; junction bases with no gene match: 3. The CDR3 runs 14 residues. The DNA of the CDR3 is TGTGCCAGCAGTTACAGGACAGGGTTCTACGAGCAGTACTTC. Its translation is CASSYRTGFYEQYF.

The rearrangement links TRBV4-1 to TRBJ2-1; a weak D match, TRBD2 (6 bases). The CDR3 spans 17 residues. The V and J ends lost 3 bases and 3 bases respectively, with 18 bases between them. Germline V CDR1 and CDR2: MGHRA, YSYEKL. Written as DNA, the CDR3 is TGCGCCAGCAGCCAGCGTGCGGATACTAGCCACTACAATGAGCAGTTCTTC. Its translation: CASSQRADTSHYNEQFF.

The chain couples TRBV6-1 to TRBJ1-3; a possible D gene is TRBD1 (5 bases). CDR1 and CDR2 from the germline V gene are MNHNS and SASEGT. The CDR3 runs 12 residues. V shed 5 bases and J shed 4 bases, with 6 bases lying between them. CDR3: CASSWGGNTIYF. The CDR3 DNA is TGTGCCAGCAGTTGGGGCGGAAACACCATATATTTT.

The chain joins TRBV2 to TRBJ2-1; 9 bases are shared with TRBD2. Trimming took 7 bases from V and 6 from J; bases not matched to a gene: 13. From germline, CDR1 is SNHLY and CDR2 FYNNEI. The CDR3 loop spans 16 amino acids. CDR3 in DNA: TGTGCCAGCACCCAACCCTCTAGCGGGAAGGTCAATGAGCAGTTCTTC. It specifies CASTQPSSGKVNEQFF.

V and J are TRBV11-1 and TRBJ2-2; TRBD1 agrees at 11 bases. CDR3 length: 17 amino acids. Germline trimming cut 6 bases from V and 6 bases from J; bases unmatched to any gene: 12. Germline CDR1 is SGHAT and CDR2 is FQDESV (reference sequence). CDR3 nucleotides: TGTGCCAGCAGTCCAATTATCGCGGGACAGGGGGCCGGGGAGCTGTTTTTT. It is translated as CASSPIIAGQGAGELFF.

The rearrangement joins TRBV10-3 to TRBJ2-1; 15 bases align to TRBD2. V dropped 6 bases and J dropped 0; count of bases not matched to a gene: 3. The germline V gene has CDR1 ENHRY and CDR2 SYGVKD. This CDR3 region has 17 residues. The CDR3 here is CAIRGLAGGGSYNEQFF. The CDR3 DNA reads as TGTGCCATCAGAGGACTAGCGGGAGGGGGCTCCTACAATGAGCAGTTCTTC.

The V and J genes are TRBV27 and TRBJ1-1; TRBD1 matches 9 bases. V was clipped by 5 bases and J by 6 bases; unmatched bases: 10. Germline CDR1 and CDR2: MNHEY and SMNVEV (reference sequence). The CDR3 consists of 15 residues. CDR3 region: CASSVQQGAISEAFF. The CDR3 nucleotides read TGTGCCAGCAGTGTACAACAGGGGGCGATATCTGAAGCTTTCTTT.

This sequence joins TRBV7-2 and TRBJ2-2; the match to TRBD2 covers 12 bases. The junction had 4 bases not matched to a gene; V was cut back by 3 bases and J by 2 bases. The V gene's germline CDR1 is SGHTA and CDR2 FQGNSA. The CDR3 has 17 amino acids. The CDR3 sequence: CASSFVTSGRNTGELFF. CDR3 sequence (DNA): TGTGCCAGCAGCTTCGTGACTAGCGGGAGAAACACCGGGGAGCTGTTTTTT.